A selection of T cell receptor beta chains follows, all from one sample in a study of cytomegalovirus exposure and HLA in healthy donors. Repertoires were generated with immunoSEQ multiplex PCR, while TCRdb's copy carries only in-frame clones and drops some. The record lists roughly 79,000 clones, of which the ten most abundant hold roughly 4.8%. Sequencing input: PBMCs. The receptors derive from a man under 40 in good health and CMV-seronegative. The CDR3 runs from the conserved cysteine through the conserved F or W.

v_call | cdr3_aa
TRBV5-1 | CASSLFQASGEQYF
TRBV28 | CASSLMVPRGYGYTF
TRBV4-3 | CASSQDRGTGTETQYF
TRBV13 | CASSHQGQGYSNQPQHF
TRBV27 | CASSRKGPRLNQPQHF
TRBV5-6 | CASSFTGVGANVLTF
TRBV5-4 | CASSGRDRIYEQYF
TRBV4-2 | CASSQGSQNIQYF
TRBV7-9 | CASSLFRTAQGANVLTF
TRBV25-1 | CASSESTSGRGYEQYF
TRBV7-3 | CASSSTSGNYNEQFF
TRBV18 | CASSPLAGKGNTIYF
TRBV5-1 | CASSWDRPEGEQYF
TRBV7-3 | CASSLRRRGDTQYF
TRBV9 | CASSPEGQVSYEQYF
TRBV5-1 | CATSPGTRSYEQYF
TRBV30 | CAWSYGNTEAFF
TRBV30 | CAWSVGAGRNTEAFF
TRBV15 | CATSREGTGSSYEQYF
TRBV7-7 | CASSPRAAGGPDTQYF
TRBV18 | CASSRGLAGTAYEQYF
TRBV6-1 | CASRRDRDWGEAFF
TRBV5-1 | CASSIGAGVTEAFF
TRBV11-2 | CASSLEVDTRLNEQFF
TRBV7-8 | CASSLHRLAGNNEQFF
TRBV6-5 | CASSYGQGGEKLFF
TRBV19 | CASSRRQGAIQETQYF
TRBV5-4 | CASSFDRGDEQYF
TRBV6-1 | CASSDSRENVYEQYF
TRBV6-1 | CASSEGLAGGITDTQYF
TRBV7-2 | CASSFRPGLAVNEQFF
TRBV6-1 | CASSETRTYNEQFF
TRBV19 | CASSIDVLAEHQETQYF
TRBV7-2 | CASSFLFRDSEAFF
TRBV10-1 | CASSEKDRSSNQPQHF
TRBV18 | CASSPTQGRTEAFF
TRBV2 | CASCGVSETQYF
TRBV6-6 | CASSRGSYEQYF
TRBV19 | CASSFGTGSYEQYF
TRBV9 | CASSPRVAGHNEQFF